These T cell receptor beta chains were read from a single sample in a study of vaccination effects on CD4 cells after COVID-19. Sequenced by immunoSEQ multiplex PCR; TCRdb stores in-frame clones only, minus some. This table has 20,000 to 30,000 clones, more than 65% appearing once. These receptors' targets are unknown. The sequenced sample was CD4+ T cells from PBMCs cultured with SARS-CoV-2 spike peptides, obtained after COVID-19 vaccination. These receptors were obtained from a human donor who received a COVID-19 vaccine. Each CDR3 is given with its conserved first and last residue. A D gene is named only where the DNA matches it firmly. A row's size may be missing; if present it is once, few, many or a size class.

cdr3_nt,cdr3_aa,v_call,j_call,clone_size,d_call
TGCAGCGGGGCCGGGACTAGCGGGGCGGAGACCCAGTACTTC,CSGAGTSGAETQYF,TRBV29-1,TRBJ2-5,few,TRBD2
TGTGCCAGCAGCAACTGGGTAGGCGGGGGTATATACATTCAGTACTTC,CASSNWVGGGIYIQYF,TRBV7-9,TRBJ2-4,NA,TRBD2
TGTGCCAGCAGCCTCCGACAGGGACGGGACATTCAGTACTTC,CASSLRQGRDIQYF,TRBV7-6,TRBJ2-4,NA,TRBD1
TGTGCCAGCAGTTTACAGGGTTGGACTGAAGCTTTCTTT,CASSLQGWTEAFF,TRBV12-3/TRBV12-4,TRBJ1-1,NA,NA
TGTGCCAGCAGTTTAGTGAGGAACACTGAAGCTTTCTTT,CASSLVRNTEAFF,TRBV27,TRBJ1-1,NA,NA
TGTGCCAGCAGCCAAGATTTAGGAGGCTACACCTTC,CASSQDLGGYTF,TRBV3-1/TRBV3-2,TRBJ1-2,few,NA
TGCGCCAGCAGCTTGACCGGGACTCCGGGGACTGAAGCTTTCTTT,CASSLTGTPGTEAFF,TRBV5-1,TRBJ1-1,NA,NA
TGTGCCAGCATCCGGGCCGGCTCCTACGAGCAGTACTTC,CASIRAGSYEQYF,TRBV3-1/TRBV3-2,TRBJ2-7,NA,NA
TGTGCCAGCACCAAAGACAGGGAACCGTTAACTGAAGCTTTCTTT,CASTKDREPLTEAFF,TRBV11-2,TRBJ1-1,few,TRBD1
TGTGCCAGCAGCTTCGCGGGAGACAACACCGGGGAGCTGTTTTTT,CASSFAGDNTGELFF,TRBV7-2,TRBJ2-2,few,TRBD2
TGTGCCAGCAGCCCCAAGATGGCGGGAACCTCCTACGAGCAGTACTTC,CASSPKMAGTSYEQYF,TRBV7-9,TRBJ2-7,medium-sized,NA
TGTGCCACCCGACGGACTAGCGGGCGGTACAATGAGCAGTTCTTC,CATRRTSGRYNEQFF,TRBV6-5,TRBJ2-1,few,TRBD2
TGTGCCAGCAGTGGGGACATACTCTCTGGGGCCAACGTCCTGACTTTC,CASSGDILSGANVLTF,TRBV2,TRBJ2-6,NA,NA
TGTGCCAGCAGTTACAGGGGTTCCCAGCATTTT,CASSYRGSQHF,TRBV6-5,TRBJ1-5,NA,NA
TGTGCCAGTAGTTTCACTAGGACAGGGGTAGCGGGAAAGCAGTACGAGCAGTACTTC,CASSFTRTGVAGKQYEQYF,TRBV19,TRBJ2-7,once,NA
TGTGCCAGCAGTTCCCCCATAGGTGGCGAGCAGTACTTC,CASSSPIGGEQYF,TRBV27,TRBJ2-7,NA,NA
TGTGCCAGCAGCAGGGCTAGCGGGAGTATGTACAATGAGCAGTTCTTC,CASSRASGSMYNEQFF,TRBV7-6,TRBJ2-1,NA,TRBD2
TGTGCCAGCAGCCGTGACAGGGCAATAAGTGAAAAACTGTTTTTT,CASSRDRAISEKLFF,TRBV7-9,TRBJ1-4,few,TRBD1
TGCAGCGTTGAGGGACTAGCGGGCGCTGACGAGCAGTTCTTC,CSVEGLAGADEQFF,TRBV29-1,TRBJ2-1,NA,TRBD2
TGCGCCAGCAGTTCCCCAGGGTTGCACGAGCAGTACTTC,CASSSPGLHEQYF,TRBV5-1,TRBJ2-7,NA,NA
TGTGCCAGCAGTGTCGGGGGTGGGGAGACGGTCCCCTACGAGCAGTACTTC,CASSVGGGETVPYEQYF,TRBV6-4,TRBJ2-7,NA,NA
TGCGCCAGCAGCTTGGCCTGGGGACAGGGGCCCACCATATATTTT,CASSLAWGQGPTIYF,TRBV5-1,TRBJ1-3,NA,TRBD1
TGTGCCATCAGGACAGGGGCAGACTATAATTCACCCCTCCACTTT,CAIRTGADYNSPLHF,TRBV10-3,TRBJ1-6,few,TRBD1
TGTGCCAGCAGTGAACAGGGTGAATTGAGTAATGAGCAGTTCTTC,CASSEQGELSNEQFF,TRBV2,TRBJ2-1,NA,NA
TGTGCCAGCAGTCACCGGGACAGGGGATCACCCCTCCACTTT,CASSHRDRGSPLHF,TRBV6-5,TRBJ1-6,NA,TRBD1
TGTGCCAGCAGTGAAGTTCGACTAGCGGTCTACAATGAGCAGTTCTTC,CASSEVRLAVYNEQFF,TRBV2,TRBJ2-1,NA,TRBD2
TGTGCCAGCTCACCATCGGGAATGAACACTGAAGCTTTCTTT,CASSPSGMNTEAFF,TRBV18,TRBJ1-1,NA,NA
TGTGCCAGCAGCGTAATGGCGGGGGGGCCAGTAATCAGCACAGATACGCAGTATTTT,CASSVMAGGPVISTDTQYF,TRBV9,TRBJ2-3,few,TRBD2
TGTGCCAGTAGTGTTTTTCTCAGCTACGAGCAGTACTTC,CASSVFLSYEQYF,TRBV19,TRBJ2-7,NA,NA
TGTGCCAGCAGTCCGGGGGTCAACACCGGGGAGCTGTTTTTT,CASSPGVNTGELFF,TRBV2,TRBJ2-2,medium-sized,NA
TGTGCCAGCAGTTTATCCCCAGGGGTGGGATCTTACGAGCAGTACTTC,CASSLSPGVGSYEQYF,TRBV27,TRBJ2-7,NA,NA